The clone carrying this TCR beta chain has just a few counts. What it binds is unknown. UMIs and sample barcodes were carried by the TCR alpha and TCR beta cDNA libraries that 5'RACE produced using constant-segment primers. One entry per CDR3 protein results from TCRdb running MiXCR on the 5' RACE reads. The sample records more than 150,000 distinct CDR3 sequences, roughly 23% being singletons. These data originate in a study of T-cell memory formation after mild COVID-19. Looking at the study overall: Most TCR clusters belonged to a single donor.

Overall study results and limits: The study detected some responding clones in pre-infection memory, suggesting cross-reactive memory joined.

The CDR3 length is 13 residues. Germline CDR1 is SNHLY and CDR2 is FYNNEI. Trimming cost V 9 bases and J 0 bases, with 6 bases left between them. Specimen: PBMCs or a T cell subset sorted from them (not recorded which). V is TRBV2 and J is TRBJ2-6; D is unresolved. This clonotype originated in an adult woman who had mild COVID-19 (a few samples of this study predate the infection). Cell type and time point are not known. This chain's CDR3 is CASWVSGANVLTF. For the CDR3, the DNA is TGTGCCAGTTGGGTCTCTGGGGCCAACGTCCTGACTTTC. The full variable domain, its missing parts supplied by reference TRBV2 and TRBJ2-6, is EPEVTQTPSHQVTQMGQEVILRCVPISNHLYFYWYRQILGQKVEFLVSFYNNEISEKSEIFDDQFSVERPDGSNFTLKIRSTKLEDSAMYFCASWVSGANVLTFGAGSRLTVL.